This record covers a single T cell receptor (beta chain). Antigen specificity is unknown. The data were produced by immunoSEQ multiplex PCR, yet TCRdb's version contains in-frame clones alone and is incomplete. The sample holds about 140,000 clones; 90% are singletons and the top ten take 3.4%. These data belong to a study of T cell responses to AZD1222 COVID-19 vaccine. Study-wide results and caveats: Within unmutated variant regions lay the reported targets of nearly half of spike-specific TCRs. Spike was spanned by vaccine-associated CD4 TCRs, with dominance at 160-218 and 743-854.

The sample was peripheral blood, taken on day 0 of AZD1222 vaccination. The TCR sequence derives from an adult in good health.

This CDR3 is CASSQEGHPSSPLHF. Written as DNA, the CDR3 is TGCGCCAGCAGCCAAGAGGGACACCCGAGTTCACCCCTCCACTTT. The J gene is TRBJ1-6, the V gene TRBV5-1; D is possibly TRBD1 (6 bases). Between the trimmed V and J ends, which lost 4 bases and 9 bases, there was a span of 17 bases. Looked up from germline, CDR1 is SGHRS and CDR2 is YFSETQ. This CDR3 spans 15 amino acids.